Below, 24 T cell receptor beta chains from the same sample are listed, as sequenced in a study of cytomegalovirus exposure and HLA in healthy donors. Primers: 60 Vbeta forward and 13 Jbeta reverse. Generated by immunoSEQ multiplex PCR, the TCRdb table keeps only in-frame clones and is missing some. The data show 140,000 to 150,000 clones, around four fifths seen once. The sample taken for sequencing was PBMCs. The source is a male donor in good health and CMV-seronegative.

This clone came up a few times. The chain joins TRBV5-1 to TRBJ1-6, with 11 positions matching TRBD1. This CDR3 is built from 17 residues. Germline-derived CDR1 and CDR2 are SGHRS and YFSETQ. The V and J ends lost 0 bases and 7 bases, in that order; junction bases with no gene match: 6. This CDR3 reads CASSLAGGTGGNSPLHF. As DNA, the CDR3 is TGCGCCAGCAGCTTGGCCGGGGGGACAGGGGGAAATTCACCCCTCCACTTT.

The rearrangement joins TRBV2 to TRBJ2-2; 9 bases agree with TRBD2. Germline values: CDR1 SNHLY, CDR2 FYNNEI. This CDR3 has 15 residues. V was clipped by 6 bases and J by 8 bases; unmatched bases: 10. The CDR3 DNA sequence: TGTGCCAGCAGAAACGAAGCGGGAGGCTCTGGGGAGCTGTTTTTT. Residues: CASRNEAGGSGELFF.

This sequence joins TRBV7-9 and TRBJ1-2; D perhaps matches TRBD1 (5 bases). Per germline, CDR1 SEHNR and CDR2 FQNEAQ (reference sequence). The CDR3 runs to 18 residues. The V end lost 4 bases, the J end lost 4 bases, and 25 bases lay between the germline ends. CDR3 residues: CASSSRGSGPKATYGYTF. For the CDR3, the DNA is TGTGCCAGCAGCTCGCGGGGATCGGGACCCAAGGCCACCTATGGCTACACCTTC. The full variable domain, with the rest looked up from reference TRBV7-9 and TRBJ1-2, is DTGVSQNPRHKITKRGQNVTFRCDPISEHNRLYWYRQTLGQGPEFLTYFQNEAQLEKSRLLSDRFSAERPKGSFSTLEIQRTEQGDSAMYLCASSSRGSGPKATYGYTFGSGTRLTVV.

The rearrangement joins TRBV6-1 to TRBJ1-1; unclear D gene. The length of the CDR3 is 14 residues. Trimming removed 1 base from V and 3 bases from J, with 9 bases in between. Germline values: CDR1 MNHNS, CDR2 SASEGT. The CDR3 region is CASSEGFEDTEAFF. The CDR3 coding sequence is TGTGCCAGCAGTGAAGGTTTTGAGGACACTGAAGCTTTCTTT.

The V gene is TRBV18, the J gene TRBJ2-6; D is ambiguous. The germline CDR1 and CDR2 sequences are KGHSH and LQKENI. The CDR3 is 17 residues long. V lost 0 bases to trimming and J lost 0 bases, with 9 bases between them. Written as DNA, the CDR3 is TGTGCCAGCTCACCACCGGGCAAGATCTCTGGGGCCAACGTCCTGACTTTC. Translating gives CASSPPGKISGANVLTF.

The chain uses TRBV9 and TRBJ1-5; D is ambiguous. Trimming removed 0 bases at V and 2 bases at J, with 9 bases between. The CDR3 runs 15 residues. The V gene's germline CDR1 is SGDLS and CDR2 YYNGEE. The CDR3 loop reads CASSVDVGGNQPQHF. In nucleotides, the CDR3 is TGTGCCAGCAGCGTAGATGTGGGAGGCAATCAGCCCCAGCATTTT.

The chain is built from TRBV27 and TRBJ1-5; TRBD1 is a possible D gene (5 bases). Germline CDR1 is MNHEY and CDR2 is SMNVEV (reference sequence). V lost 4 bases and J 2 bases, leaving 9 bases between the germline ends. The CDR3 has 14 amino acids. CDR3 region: CASSYAGRNQPQHF. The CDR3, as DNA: TGTGCCAGCAGTTACGCAGGGCGCAATCAGCCCCAGCATTTT.

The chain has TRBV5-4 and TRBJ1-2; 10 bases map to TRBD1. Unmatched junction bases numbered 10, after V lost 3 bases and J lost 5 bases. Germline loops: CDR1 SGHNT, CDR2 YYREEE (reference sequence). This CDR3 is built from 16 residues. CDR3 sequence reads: CASSSWTGGIFYGYTF. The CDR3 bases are TGTGCCAGCAGCTCTTGGACAGGGGGTATTTTTTATGGCTACACCTTC.

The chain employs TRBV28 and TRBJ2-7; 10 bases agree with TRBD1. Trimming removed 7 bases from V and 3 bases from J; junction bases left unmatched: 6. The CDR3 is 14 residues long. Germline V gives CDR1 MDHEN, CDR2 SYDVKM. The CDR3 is CASTFRDRGYEQYF. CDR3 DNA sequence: TGTGCCAGCACCTTCCGGGACAGGGGCTACGAGCAGTACTTC.

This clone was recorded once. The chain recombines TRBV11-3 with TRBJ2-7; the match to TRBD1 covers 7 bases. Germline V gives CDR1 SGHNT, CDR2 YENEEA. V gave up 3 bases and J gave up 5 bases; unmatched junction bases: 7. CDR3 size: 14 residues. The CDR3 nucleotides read TGTGCCAGCAGCTTCGAGGGGGCGATGGACGAGCAGTACTTC. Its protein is CASSFEGAMDEQYF. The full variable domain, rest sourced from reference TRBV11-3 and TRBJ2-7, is EAGVVQSPRYKIIEKKQPVAFWCNPISGHNTLYWYLQNLGQGPELLIRYENEEAVDDSQLPKDRFSAERLKGVDSTLKIQPAELGDSAVYLCASSFEGAMDEQYFGPGTRLTVT.

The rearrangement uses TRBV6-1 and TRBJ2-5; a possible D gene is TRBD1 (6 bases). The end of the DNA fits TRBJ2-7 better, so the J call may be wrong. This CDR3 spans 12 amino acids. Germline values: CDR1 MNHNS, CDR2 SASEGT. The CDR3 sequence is CASDRSSYEQYF. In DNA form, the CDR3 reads TGTGCCAGTGACAGGAGCTCCTACGAGCAGTACTTC.

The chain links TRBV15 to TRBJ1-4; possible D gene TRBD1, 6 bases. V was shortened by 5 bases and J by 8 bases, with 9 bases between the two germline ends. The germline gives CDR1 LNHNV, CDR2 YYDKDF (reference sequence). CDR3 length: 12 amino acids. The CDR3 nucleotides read TGTGCCACCAGCCACAGGGACGAAAAACTGTTTTTT. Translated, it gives CATSHRDEKLFF.

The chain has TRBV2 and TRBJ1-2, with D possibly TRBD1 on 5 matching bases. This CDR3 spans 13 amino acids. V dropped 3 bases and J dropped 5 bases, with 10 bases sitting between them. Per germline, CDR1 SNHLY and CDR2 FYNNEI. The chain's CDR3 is CASSDLGQYGYTF. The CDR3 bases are TGTGCCAGCAGTGACTTGGGGCAGTATGGCTACACCTTC. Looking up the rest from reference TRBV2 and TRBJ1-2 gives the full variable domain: EPEVTQTPSHQVTQMGQEVILRCVPISNHLYFYWYRQILGQKVEFLVSFYNNEISEKSEIFDDQFSVERPDGSNFTLKIRSTKLEDSAMYFCASSDLGQYGYTFGSGTRLTVV.

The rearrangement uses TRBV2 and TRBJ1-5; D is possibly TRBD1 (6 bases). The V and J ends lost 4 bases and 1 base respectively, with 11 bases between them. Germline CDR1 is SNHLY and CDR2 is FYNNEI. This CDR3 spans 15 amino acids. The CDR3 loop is CASSVRQASNQPQHF. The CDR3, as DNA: TGTGCCAGCAGTGTTCGACAGGCCAGCAATCAGCCCCAGCATTTT.

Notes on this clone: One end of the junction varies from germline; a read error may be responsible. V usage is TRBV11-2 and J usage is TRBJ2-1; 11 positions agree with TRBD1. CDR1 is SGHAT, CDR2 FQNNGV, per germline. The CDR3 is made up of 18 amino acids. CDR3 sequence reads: CAGSLDWTGGFLENEQFF. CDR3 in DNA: TGTGCCGGCAGCTTAGATTGGACAGGGGGCTTTCTAGAAAATGAGCAGTTCTTC.

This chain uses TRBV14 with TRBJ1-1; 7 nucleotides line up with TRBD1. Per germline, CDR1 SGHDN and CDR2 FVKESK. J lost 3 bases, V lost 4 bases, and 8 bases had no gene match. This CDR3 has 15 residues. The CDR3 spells CASSRGQVRDTEAFF. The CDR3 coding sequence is TGTGCCAGCAGCCGCGGACAGGTGAGAGACACTGAAGCTTTCTTT.

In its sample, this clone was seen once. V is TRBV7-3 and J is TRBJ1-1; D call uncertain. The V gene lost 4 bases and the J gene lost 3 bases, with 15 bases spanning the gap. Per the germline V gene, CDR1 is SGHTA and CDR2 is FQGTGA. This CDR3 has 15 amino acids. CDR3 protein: CASSSLPYGHTEAFF. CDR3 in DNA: TGTGCCAGCAGCTCACTTCCCTACGGTCACACTGAAGCTTTCTTT. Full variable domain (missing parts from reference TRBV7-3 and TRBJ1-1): GAGVSQTPSNKVTEKGKYVELRCDPISGHTALYWYRQSLGQGPEFLIYFQGTGAADDSGLPNDRFFAVRPEGSVSTLKIQRTERGDSAVYLCASSSLPYGHTEAFFGQGTRLTVV.

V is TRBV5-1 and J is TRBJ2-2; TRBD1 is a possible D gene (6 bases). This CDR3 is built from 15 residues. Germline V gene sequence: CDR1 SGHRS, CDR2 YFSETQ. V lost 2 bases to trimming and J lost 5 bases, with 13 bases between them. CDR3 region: CASSFTGQRTGELFF. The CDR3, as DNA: TGCGCCAGCAGCTTCACGGGACAAAGGACCGGGGAGCTGTTTTTT.

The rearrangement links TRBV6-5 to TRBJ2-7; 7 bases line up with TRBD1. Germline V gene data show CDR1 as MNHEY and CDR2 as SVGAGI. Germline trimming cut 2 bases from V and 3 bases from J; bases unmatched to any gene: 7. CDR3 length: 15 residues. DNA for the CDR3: TGTGCCAGCAGTTACCATCCGGGACAGCACTACGAGCAGTACTTC. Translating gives CASSYHPGQHYEQYF.

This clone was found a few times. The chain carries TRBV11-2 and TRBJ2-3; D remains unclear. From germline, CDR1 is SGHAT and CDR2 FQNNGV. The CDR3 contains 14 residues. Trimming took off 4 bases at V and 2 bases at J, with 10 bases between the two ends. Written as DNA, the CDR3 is TGTGCCAGCAGCTCTGGGCTCTTCACAGATACGCAGTATTTT. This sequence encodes CASSSGLFTDTQYF.

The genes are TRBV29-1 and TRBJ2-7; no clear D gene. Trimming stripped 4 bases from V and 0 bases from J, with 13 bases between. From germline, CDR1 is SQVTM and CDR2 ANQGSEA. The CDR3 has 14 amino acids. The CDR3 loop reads CSVGGFNPSYEQYF. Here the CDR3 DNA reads TGCAGCGTTGGAGGCTTCAACCCCTCCTACGAGCAGTACTTC.

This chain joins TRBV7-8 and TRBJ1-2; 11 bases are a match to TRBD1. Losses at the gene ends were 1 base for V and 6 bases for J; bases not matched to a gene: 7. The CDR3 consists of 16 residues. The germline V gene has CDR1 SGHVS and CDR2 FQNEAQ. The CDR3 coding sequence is TGTGCCAGCAGCTTAGAGTTCGGACAGGGGGCTGATGGCTACACCTTC. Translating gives CASSLEFGQGADGYTF.

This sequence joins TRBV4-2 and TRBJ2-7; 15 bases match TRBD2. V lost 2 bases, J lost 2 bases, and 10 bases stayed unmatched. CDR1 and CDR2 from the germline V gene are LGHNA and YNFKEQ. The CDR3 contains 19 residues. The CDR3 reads CASSQTAQWTSGRAYEQYF. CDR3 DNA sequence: TGTGCCAGCAGCCAAACGGCCCAATGGACTAGCGGGAGGGCCTACGAGCAGTACTTC.

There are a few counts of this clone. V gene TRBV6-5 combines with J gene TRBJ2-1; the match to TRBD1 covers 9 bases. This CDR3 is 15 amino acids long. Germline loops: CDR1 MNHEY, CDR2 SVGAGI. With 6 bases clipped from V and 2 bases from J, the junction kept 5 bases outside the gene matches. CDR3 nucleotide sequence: TGTGCCAGCAGACCAGACAGGGGGACCTACAATGAGCAGTTCTTC. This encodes CASRPDRGTYNEQFF.